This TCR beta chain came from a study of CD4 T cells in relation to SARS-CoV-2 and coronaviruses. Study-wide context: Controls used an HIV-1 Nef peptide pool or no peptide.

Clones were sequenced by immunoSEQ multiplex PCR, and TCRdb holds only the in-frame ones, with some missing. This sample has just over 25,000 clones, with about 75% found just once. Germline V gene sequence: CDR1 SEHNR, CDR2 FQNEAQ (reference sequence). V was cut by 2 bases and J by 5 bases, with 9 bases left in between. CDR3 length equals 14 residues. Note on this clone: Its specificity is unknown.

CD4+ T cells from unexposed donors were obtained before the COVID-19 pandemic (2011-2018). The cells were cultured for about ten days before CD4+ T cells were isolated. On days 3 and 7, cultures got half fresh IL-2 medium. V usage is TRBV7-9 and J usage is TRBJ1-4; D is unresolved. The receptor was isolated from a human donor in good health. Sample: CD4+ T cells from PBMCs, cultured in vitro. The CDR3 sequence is CASSLLWQNEKLFF. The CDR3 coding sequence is TGTGCCAGCAGCTTATTATGGCAGAATGAAAAACTGTTTTTT. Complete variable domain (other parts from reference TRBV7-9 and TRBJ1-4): DTGVSQNPRHKITKRGQNVTFRCDPISEHNRLYWYRQTLGQGPEFLTYFQNEAQLEKSRLLSDRFSAERPKGSFSTLEIQRTEQGDSAMYLCASSLLWQNEKLFFGSGTQLSVL.